The source of this T cell receptor beta chain is a study of cytomegalovirus exposure and HLA in healthy donors. The wider study: Early on, a data release was issued that held some 91 million unique TCRs from HLA-typed donors.

Details on this clone: Its antigen remains unknown.

Trimming removed 1 base at V and 2 bases at J, with 15 bases between. The CDR3 length is 16 residues. Germline lookup yields CDR1 MGHRA and CDR2 YSYEKL. PCR involved 60 Vbeta and 13 Jbeta primers. Repertoires were generated with immunoSEQ multiplex PCR, while TCRdb's copy carries only in-frame clones and drops some. The sample's table shows just over 150,000 clones. Study-wide points: Presence/absence analyses took donor sequencing depth as roughly uniform. Certain sequence variants were highly shared and formed a cluster, and this cluster was likely a sequencing artifact. The study flagged some 170 TCR beta chains as cytomegalovirus-associated.

The J gene is TRBJ2-7, the V gene TRBV4-1, with D possibly being TRBD2 (6 bases). This TCR was sampled from a man aged 25-45 years in good health and CMV-seronegative. The specimen sequenced was PBMCs. CDR3: CASSQAGSGITYEQYF. CDR3 DNA sequence: TGCGCCAGCAGCCAAGCAGGTAGCGGCATCACCTACGAGCAGTACTTC.